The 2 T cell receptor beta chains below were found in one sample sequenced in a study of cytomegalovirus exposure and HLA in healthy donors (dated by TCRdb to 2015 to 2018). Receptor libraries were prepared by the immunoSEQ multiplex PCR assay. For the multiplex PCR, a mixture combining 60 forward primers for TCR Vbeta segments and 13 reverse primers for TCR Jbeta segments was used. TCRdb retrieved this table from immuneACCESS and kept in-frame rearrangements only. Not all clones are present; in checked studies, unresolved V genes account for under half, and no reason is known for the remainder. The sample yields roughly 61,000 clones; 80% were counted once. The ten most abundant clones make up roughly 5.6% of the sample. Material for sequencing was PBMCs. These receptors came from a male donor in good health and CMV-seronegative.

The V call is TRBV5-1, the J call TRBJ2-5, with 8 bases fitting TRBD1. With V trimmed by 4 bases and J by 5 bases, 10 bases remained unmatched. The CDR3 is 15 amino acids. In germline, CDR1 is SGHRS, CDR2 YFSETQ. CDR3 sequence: CASSRGQEGWETQYF. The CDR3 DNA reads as TGCGCCAGCAGCCGGGGACAGGAAGGATGGGAGACCCAGTACTTC.

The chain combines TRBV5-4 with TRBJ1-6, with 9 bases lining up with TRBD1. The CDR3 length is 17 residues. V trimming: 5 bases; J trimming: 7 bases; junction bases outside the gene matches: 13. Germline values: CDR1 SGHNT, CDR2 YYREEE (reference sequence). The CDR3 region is CASRDRGGPYLNSPLHF. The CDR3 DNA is TGTGCCAGCAGGGACAGGGGAGGACCGTACCTCAATTCACCCCTCCACTTT. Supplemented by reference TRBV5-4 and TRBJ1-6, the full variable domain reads ETGVTQSPTHLIKTRGQQVTLRCSSQSGHNTVSWYQQALGQGPQFIFQYYREEENGRGNFPPRFSGLQFPNYSSELNVNALELDDSALYLCASRDRGGPYLNSPLHFGNGTRLTVT.